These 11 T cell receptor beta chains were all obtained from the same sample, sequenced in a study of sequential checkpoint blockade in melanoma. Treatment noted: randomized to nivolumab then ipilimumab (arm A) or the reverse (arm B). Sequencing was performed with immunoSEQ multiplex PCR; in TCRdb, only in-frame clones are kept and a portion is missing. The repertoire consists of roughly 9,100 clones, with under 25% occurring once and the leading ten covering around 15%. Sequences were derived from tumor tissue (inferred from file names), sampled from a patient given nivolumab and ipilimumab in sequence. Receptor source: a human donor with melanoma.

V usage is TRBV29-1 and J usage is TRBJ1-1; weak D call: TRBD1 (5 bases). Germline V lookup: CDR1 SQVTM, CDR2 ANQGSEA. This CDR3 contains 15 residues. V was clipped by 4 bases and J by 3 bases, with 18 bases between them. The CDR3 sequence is CSVGVPTGPYTEAFF. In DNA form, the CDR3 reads TGCAGCGTTGGGGTCCCGACGGGACCTTACACTGAAGCTTTCTTT.

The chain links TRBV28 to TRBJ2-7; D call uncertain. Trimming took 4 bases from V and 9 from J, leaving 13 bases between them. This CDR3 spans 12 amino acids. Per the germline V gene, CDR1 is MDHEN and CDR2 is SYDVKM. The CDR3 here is CASSSSHWAQYV. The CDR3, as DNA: TGTGCCAGCAGTTCATCCCATTGGGCGCAGTACGTC.

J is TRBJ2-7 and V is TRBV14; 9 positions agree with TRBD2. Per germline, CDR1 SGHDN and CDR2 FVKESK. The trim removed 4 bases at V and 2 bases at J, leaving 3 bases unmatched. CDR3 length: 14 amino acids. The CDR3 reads CASSRRGGPYEQYV. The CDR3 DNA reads TGTGCCAGCAGCCGGCGGGGGGGCCCCTACGAGCAGTACGTC.

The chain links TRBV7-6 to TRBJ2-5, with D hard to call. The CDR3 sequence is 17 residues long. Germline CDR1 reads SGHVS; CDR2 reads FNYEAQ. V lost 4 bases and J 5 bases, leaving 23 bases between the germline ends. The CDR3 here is CASSSRWISPLMETQYF. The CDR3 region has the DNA TGTGCCAGCAGCTCTCGGTGGATTTCTCCGCTGATGGAGACCCAGTACTTC.

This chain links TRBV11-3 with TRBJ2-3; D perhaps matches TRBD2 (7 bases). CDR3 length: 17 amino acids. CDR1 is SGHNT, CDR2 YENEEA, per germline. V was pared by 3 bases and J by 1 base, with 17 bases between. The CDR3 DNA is TGTGCCAGCAGCTTTTCCTACCCGGGGGGCGGCACAGATACGCAGTATTTT. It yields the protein CASSFSYPGGGTDTQYF.

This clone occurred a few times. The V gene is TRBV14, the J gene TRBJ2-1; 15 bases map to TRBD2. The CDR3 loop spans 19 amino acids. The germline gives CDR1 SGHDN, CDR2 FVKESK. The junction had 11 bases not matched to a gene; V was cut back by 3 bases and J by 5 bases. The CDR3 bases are TGTGCCAGCAGCCACGGACTAGCGGGGGGGCTCTTTTTCGACAATGAGCAGTTCTTC. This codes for CASSHGLAGGLFFDNEQFF.

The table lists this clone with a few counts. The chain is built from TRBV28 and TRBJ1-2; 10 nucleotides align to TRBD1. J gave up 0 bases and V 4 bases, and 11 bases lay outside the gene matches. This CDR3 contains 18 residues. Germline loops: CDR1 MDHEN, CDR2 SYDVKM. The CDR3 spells CASSSYRDRGISNYGYTF. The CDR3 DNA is TGTGCCAGCAGTTCTTATCGGGACAGGGGCATATCTAACTATGGCTACACCTTC.

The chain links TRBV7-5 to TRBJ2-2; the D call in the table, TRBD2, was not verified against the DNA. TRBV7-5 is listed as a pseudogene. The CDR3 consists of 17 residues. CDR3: CASTFLSFRRGTGELFF. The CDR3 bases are TGTGCCAGCACGTTCCTGAGCTTTCGGCGAGGGACCGGGGAGCTGTTTTTT.

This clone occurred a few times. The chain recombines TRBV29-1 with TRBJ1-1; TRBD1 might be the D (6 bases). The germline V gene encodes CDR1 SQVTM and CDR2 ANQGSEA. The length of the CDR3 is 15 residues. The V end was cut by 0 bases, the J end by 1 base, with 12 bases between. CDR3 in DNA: TGCAGCGTTGAAGACGGGGGGCAGAGGAACACTGAAGCTTTCTTT. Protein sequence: CSVEDGGQRNTEAFF.

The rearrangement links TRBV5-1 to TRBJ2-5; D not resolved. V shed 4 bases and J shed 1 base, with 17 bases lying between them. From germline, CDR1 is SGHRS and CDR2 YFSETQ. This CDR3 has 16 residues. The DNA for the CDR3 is TGCGCCAGCAGCGCCCTATGGCTGGCCGTCCAAGAGACCCAGTACTTC. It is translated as CASSALWLAVQETQYF. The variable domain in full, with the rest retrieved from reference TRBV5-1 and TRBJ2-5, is KAGVTQTPRYLIKTRGQQVTLSCSPISGHRSVSWYQQTPGQGLQFLFEYFSETQRNKGNFPGRFSGRQFSNSRSEMNVSTLELGDSALYLCASSALWLAVQETQYFGPGTRLLVL.

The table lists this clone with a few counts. CDR3 nucleotides: TGTGCCAGCAGTCCCGCAGGGCACACTGAAGCTTTCTTT. Translation: CASSPAGHTEAFF. The chain uses TRBV28 and TRBJ1-1; TRBD1 might be the D (5 bases). The CDR3 covers 13 residues. Germline-derived CDR1 and CDR2 are MDHEN and SYDVKM. With 5 bases removed from V and 3 bases from J, the gap between germline ends came to 10 bases.